This TCR beta chain was sequenced for a study of OX40 agonist ivuxolimab in advanced cancers. The overall study: Three patients showed partial responses: one hepatocellular carcinoma and two cutaneous melanoma cases.

Whole-study findings and limits: Among T cells, CD8+ cells averaged more expanded clones than CD4+ cells.

As for this clone: The antigen is undetermined.

The CDR3 totals 18 residues. From germline, CDR1 is LNHDA and CDR2 SQIVND (reference sequence). Trimming removed 3 bases at V and 3 bases at J, with 21 bases between. Some clones are missing from TCRdb's copy, which holds only in-frame ones; the method was immunoSEQ multiplex PCR. This table has around 45,000 clones, approximately 89% appearing once. Collection of blood occurred at baseline, at cycle 4 day 1, and at cycle 7 day 1. The chain combines TRBV19 with TRBJ1-5, with D maybe TRBD1 (6 bases). The receptor was isolated from an adult with an advanced solid tumor such as melanoma, head and neck, liver or kidney cancer. Sequenced material: CD4+ or CD8+ T cells sorted from blood, taken in a trial of the OX40 agonist ivuxolimab. CDR3 in amino acids: CASSITVGGARSNQPQHF. CDR3 DNA: TGTGCCAGTAGTATTACAGTTGGGGGGGCTCGGTCCAATCAGCCCCAGCATTTT.